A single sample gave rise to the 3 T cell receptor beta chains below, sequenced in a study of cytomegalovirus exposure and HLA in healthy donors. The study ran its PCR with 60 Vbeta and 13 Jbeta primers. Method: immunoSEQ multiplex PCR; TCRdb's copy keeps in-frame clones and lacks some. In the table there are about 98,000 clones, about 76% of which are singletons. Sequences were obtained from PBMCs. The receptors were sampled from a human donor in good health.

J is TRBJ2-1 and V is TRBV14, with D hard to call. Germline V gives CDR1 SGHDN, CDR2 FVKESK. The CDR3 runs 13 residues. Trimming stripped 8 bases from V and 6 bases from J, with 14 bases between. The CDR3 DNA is TGTGCCAGCGCGAGAGGCCTACTCAATGAGCAGTTCTTC. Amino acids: CASARGLLNEQFF.

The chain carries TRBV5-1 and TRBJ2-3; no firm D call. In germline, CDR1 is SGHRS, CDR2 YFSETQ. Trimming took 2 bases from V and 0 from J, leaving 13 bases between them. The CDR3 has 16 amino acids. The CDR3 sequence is CASSFFPGLSTDTQYF. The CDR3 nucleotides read TGCGCCAGCAGCTTTTTCCCCGGTCTAAGCACAGATACGCAGTATTTT. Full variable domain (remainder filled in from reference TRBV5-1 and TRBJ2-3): KAGVTQTPRYLIKTRGQQVTLSCSPISGHRSVSWYQQTPGQGLQFLFEYFSETQRNKGNFPGRFSGRQFSNSRSEMNVSTLELGDSALYLCASSFFPGLSTDTQYFGPGTRLTVL.

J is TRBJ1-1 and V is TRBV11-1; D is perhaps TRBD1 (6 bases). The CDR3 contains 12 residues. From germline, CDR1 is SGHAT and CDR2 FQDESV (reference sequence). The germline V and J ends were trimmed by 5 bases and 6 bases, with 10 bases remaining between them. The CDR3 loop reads CASSRNRAEAFF. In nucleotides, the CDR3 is TGTGCCAGCAGCCGAAACAGGGCTGAAGCTTTCTTT.